This entry describes one T cell receptor beta chain. No antigen is known for it. Measured with immunoSEQ multiplex PCR; TCRdb has only the in-frame clones, and not every one. The sample contains some 31,000 clones, over 80% of which appear only once. This sample was included in a study of monozygotic twins with cystic fibrosis. The CDR3 is made up of 15 amino acids. The germline V and J ends were trimmed by 4 bases and 4 bases, with 14 bases remaining between them. The germline V gene has CDR1 SGHAT and CDR2 FQNNGV. Broader study findings: Low clonality (median roughly 0.009) suggested a mostly naive repertoire. V usage most resembled the co-twin in 13 of 16 pairs. No link emerged between shared CDR3 counts and age, concordance or severity. Monozygotic CF twin pairs shared significantly more nucleotide-identical clonotypes than unrelated CF individuals did.

Specimen: blood. V and J are TRBV11-2 and TRBJ1-5; D may be TRBD1 (6 bases). This receptor was taken from a girl aged 2 to 10 with cystic fibrosis. CDR3 DNA: TGTGCCAGCAGCTCGACTGGACAGCTGAATCAGCCCCAGCATTTT. It is translated as CASSSTGQLNQPQHF. Combining the CDR3 with reference TRBV11-2 and TRBJ1-5 gives the whole variable domain EAGVAQSPRYKIIEKRQSVAFWCNPISGHATLYWYQQILGQGPKLLIQFQNNGVVDDSQLPKDRFSAERLKGVDSTLKIQPAKLEDSAVYLCASSSTGQLNQPQHFGDGTRLSIL.